The T cell receptor beta chain under discussion was sequenced for a study of T cell responses to AZD1222 COVID-19 vaccine. This table comes from immunoSEQ multiplex PCR, and its TCRdb copy is limited to in-frame clones, with some not included. Of 65,000 to 85,000 clones listed, roughly 90% were seen once; the top ten hold roughly 5.6%. The CDR3 runs 15 residues. The V and J ends lost 2 bases and 12 bases respectively, with 21 bases between them. Germline CDR1 reads SGDLS; CDR2 reads YYNGEE. This chain connects TRBV9 to TRBJ2-1; D is possibly TRBD1 or TRBD2 (5 bases each). Sequenced material: peripheral blood, taken on day 0 of AZD1222 vaccination. The clonotype was recovered from an adult in good health. The chain's CDR3 is CASSVWGSDTRGQFF. CDR3 sequence (DNA): TGTGCCAGCAGCGTCTGGGGGTCCGATACAAGGGGGCAGTTCTTC.